The 3 T cell receptor beta chains in this list originate from one sample, sequenced in a study of T-cell reconstitution after alpha-beta-depleted transplantation in children. During its preparation, the TCRbeta library received unique molecular identifiers. TCRdb redid the calling of the PCR reads with MiXCR, one entry per CDR3 protein. The table shows some 390,000 distinct CDR3 sequences, with around 21% occurring only once. The sample here was PBMCs from the stem cell graft donor, taken from the stem cell graft. The receptors stem from a human donor who donated a stem cell graft to a child with acute myeloid leukemia.

In this sample, this clonotype turned up many times. J is TRBJ1-1 and V is TRBV5-5; weak D call: TRBD1 (5 bases). Per the germline V gene, CDR1 is SGHKS and CDR2 is YYEKEE (reference sequence). CDR3 length equals 13 residues. The V gene lost 5 bases and the J gene lost 1 base, with 9 bases spanning the gap. CDR3 nucleotides: TGTGCCAGCAGTGGGACGGCGAACACTGAAGCTTTCTTT. As protein: CASSGTANTEAFF.

The chain links TRBV25-1 to TRBJ2-3, with D perhaps TRBD1 (5 bases). The CDR3 runs 15 residues. Germline V gives CDR1 MGHDK, CDR2 SYGVNS. V gave up 3 bases and J gave up 2 bases, with 12 bases separating them. DNA of the CDR3: TGTGCCAGCAGTGATTCAAGGGGAAACACAGATACGCAGTATTTT. Encoded protein: CASSDSRGNTDTQYF.

The gene calls are TRBV12-3 or TRBV12-4 and TRBJ2-5; TRBD1 matches at 9 bases. V gave up 3 bases and J gave up 5 bases; unmatched junction bases: 10. This CDR3 contains 16 residues. In DNA form, the CDR3 reads TGTGCCAGCAGTTTCCAGGGACAGGGCCCGTCGGAGACCCAGTACTTC. This encodes CASSFQGQGPSETQYF.